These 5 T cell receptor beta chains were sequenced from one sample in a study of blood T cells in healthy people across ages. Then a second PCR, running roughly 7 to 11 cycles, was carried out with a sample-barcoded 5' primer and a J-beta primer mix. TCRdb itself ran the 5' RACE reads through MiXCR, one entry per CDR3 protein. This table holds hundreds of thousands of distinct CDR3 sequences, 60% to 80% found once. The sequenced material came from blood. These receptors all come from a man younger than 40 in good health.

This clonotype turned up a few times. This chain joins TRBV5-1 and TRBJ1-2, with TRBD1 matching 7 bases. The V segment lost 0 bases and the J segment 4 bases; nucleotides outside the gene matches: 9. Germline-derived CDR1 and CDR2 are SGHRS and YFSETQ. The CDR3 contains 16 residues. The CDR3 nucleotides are TGCGCCAGCAGCTTGGATCCAGGGGGGCAGACCTATGGCTACACCTTC. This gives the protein CASSLDPGGQTYGYTF.

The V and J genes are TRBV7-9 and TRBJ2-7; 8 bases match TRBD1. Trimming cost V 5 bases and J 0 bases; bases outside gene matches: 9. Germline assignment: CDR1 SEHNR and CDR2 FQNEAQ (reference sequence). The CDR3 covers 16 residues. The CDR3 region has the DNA TGTGCCAGCAGCACCGGGACAGGTGATCCCTCCTACGAGCAGTACTTC. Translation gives CASSTGTGDPSYEQYF. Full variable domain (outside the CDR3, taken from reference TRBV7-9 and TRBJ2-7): DTGVSQNPRHKITKRGQNVTFRCDPISEHNRLYWYRQTLGQGPEFLTYFQNEAQLEKSRLLSDRFSAERPKGSFSTLEIQRTEQGDSAMYLCASSTGTGDPSYEQYFGPGTRLTVT.

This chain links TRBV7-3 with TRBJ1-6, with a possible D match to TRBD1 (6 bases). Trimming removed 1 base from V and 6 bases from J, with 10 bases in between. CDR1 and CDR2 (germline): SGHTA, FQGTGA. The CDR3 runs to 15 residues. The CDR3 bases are TGTGCCAGCAGCTTAAGCGGGGGCGTTAATTCACCCCTCCACTTT. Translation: CASSLSGGVNSPLHF.

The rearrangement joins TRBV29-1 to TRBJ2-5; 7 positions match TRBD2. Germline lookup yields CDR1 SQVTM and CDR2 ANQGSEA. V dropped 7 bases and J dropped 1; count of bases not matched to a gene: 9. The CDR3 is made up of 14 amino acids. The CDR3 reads CSAPSGALQETQYF. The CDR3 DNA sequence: TGCAGCGCGCCTAGCGGAGCCCTCCAAGAGACCCAGTACTTC.

In nucleotides, the CDR3 is TGTGCCAGCCGATTAGCCCCGGGACAGACAAGTCGCGAGCAGTACTTC. Amino acid sequence: CASRLAPGQTSREQYF. This sequence joins TRBV6-2 or TRBV6-3 and TRBJ2-7; 7 nucleotides match TRBD1. With 8 bases clipped from V and 6 bases from J, the junction kept 19 bases outside the gene matches. This CDR3 region has 16 residues. Germline V gene data show CDR1 as MNHEY and CDR2 as SVGEGT.